Listed below are T cell receptor beta chains from one sample, sequenced in a study of sequential checkpoint blockade in melanoma. This table comes from immunoSEQ multiplex PCR, and its TCRdb copy is limited to in-frame clones, with some not included. The sample holds about 20,000 clones; roughly 53% are singletons and the top ten take roughly a sixth. The source material was CD8+ T cells sorted from blood (inferred from file names), sampled from a patient given nivolumab and ipilimumab in sequence. All receptors derive from a human donor with melanoma. Each CDR3 is given with its conserved first and last residue. D genes are given only for firm matches. The size entry is marked missing in some rows and otherwise reads once, few, many or a size class.

J gene | D gene | clone size | V gene | CDR3 DNA | CDR3 protein
TRBJ2-7 | - | few | TRBV18 | TGTGCCAGCTCACCATCGGGGACATCCGGCTACGAGCAGTACTTC | CASSPSGTSGYEQYF
TRBJ2-7 | - | - | TRBV2 | TGTGCCAGCAGTGACCCCCACAGGAGCTCCTACGAGCAGTACTTC | CASSDPHRSSYEQYF
TRBJ1-4 | - | - | TRBV5-5 | TGTGCCAGCAGCTTCTGGGACAACACTAATGAAAAACTGTTTTTT | CASSFWDNTNEKLFF
TRBJ1-2 | TRBD1 | - | TRBV27 | TGTGCCAGCAGCCCGGGACAGGGGCACTATGGCTACACCTTC | CASSPGQGHYGYTF
TRBJ1-1 | - | - | TRBV28 | TGTGCCAGCAGTTGGGGGGGATACACTGAAGCTTTCTTT | CASSWGGYTEAFF
TRBJ2-1 | TRBD2 | - | TRBV5-1 | TGCGCCAGCAGCTTGGCCGGTCGCGATAGGGGACTAGCGGGAGAAGGGAATAGGGATGAGCAGTTCTTC | CASSLAGRDRGLAGEGNRDEQFF
TRBJ2-3 | TRBD2 | - | TRBV5-1 | TGCGCCAGCACCCCCATGACTAGCGGGAGGGCAGATACGCAGTATTTT | CASTPMTSGRADTQYF
TRBJ2-7 | TRBD2 | - | TRBV7-9 | TGTGCCAGCAGCCCGATAGGGGGTGTAGCGGGAGGGAACTACGAGCAGTACTTC | CASSPIGGVAGGNYEQYF
TRBJ2-7 | - | - | TRBV2 | TGTGCCAGCAGTGCCCGGGAGAACGAGCAGTACTTC | CASSARENEQYF
TRBJ2-1 | - | - | TRBV2 | TGTGCCAGCAGTGAAAGCTTTGACAATGAGCAGTTCTTC | CASSESFDNEQFF
TRBJ2-7 | - | once | TRBV7-9 | TGTGCCAGCAGCTTGGGTGACAGCTACGAGCAGTACTTC | CASSLGDSYEQYF
TRBJ2-5 | TRBD2 | - | TRBV12-5 | TGTGCTAGTGGTTTGGGGACTAGCGGGGGAGGAGAGACCCAGTACTTC | CASGLGTSGGGETQYF
TRBJ2-1 | - | - | TRBV27 | TGTGCCACCCGTCTAGGCAATGAGCAGTTCTTC | CATRLGNEQFF